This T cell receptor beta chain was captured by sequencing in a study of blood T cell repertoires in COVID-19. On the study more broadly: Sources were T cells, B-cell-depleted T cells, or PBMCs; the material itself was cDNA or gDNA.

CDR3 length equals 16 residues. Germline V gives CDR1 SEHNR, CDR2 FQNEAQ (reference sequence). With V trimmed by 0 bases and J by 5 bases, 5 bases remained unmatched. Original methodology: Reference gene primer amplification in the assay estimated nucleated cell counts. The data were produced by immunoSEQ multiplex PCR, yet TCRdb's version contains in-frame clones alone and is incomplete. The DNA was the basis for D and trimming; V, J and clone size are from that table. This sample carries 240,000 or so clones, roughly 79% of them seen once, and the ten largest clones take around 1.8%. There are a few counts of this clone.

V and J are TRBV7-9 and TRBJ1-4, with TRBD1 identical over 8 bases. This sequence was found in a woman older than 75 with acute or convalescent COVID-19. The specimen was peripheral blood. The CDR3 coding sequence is TGTGCCAGCAGCTTAGCGTGGGACAGGTTAAATGAAAAACTGTTTTTT. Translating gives CASSLAWDRLNEKLFF.